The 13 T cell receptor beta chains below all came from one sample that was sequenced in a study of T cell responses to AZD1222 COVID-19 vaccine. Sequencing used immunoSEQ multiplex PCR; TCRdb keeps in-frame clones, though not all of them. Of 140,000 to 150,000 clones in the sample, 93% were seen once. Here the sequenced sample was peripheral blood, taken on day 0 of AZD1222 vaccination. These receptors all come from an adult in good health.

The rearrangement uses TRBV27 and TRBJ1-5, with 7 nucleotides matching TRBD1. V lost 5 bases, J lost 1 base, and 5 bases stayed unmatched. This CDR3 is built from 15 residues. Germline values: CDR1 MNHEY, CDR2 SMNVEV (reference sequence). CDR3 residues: CASSLGGASNQPQHF. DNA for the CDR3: TGTGCCAGCAGTCTAGGGGGCGCGAGCAATCAGCCCCAGCATTTT.

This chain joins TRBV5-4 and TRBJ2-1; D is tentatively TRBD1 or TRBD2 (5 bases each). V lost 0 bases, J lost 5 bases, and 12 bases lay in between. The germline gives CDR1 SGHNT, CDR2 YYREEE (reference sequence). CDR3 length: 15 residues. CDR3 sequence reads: CASSLERGADNEQFF. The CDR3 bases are TGTGCCAGCAGCTTGGAGAGGGGAGCAGACAATGAGCAGTTCTTC. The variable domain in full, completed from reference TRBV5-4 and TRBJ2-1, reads ETGVTQSPTHLIKTRGQQVTLRCSSQSGHNTVSWYQQALGQGPQFIFQYYREEENGRGNFPPRFSGLQFPNYSSELNVNALELDDSALYLCASSLERGADNEQFFGPGTRLTVL.

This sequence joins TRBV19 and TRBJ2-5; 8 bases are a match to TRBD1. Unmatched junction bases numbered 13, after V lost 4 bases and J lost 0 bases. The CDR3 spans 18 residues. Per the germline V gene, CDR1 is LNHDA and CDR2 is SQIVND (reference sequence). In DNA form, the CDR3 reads TGTGCCAGTAGTAGCCCCTTGGACAGGGCCGGGTACCAAGAGACCCAGTACTTC. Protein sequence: CASSSPLDRAGYQETQYF.

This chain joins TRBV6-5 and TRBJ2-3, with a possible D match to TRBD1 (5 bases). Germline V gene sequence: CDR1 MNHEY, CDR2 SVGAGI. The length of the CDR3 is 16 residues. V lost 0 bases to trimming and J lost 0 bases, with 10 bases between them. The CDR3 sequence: CASSYSIPGSTDTQYF. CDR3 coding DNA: TGTGCCAGCAGTTACTCGATCCCAGGGAGCACAGATACGCAGTATTTT.

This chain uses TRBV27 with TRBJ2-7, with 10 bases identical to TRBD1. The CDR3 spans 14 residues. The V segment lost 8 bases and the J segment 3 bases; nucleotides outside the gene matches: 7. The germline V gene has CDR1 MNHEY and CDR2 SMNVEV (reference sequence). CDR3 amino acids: CASPAGTGDYEQYF. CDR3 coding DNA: TGTGCCAGCCCCGCCGGGACAGGGGACTACGAGCAGTACTTC.

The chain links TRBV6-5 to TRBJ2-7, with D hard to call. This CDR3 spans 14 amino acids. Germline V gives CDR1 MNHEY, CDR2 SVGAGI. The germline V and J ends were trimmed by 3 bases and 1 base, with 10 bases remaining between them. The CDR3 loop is CASSYEVRSYEQYF. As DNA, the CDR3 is TGTGCCAGCAGTTATGAAGTCAGATCCTACGAGCAGTACTTC.

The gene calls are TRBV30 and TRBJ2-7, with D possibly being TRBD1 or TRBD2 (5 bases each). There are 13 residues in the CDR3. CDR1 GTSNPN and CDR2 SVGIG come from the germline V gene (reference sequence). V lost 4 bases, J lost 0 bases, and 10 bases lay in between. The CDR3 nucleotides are TGTGCCTGGACCCCAGGGAGCTCCTACGAGCAGTACTTC. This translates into CAWTPGSSYEQYF. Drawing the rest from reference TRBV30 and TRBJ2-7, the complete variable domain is SQTIHQWPATLVQPVGSPLSLECTVEGTSNPNLYWYRQAAGRGLQLLFYSVGIGQISSEVPQNLSASRPQDRQFILSSKKLLLSDSGFYLCAWTPGSSYEQYFGPGTRLTVT.

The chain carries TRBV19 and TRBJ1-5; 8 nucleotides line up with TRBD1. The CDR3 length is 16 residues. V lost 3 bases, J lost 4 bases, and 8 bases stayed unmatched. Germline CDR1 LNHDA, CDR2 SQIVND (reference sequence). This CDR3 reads CASSMLGQGRNQPQHF. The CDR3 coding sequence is TGTGCCAGTAGTATGCTCGGACAGGGACGAAATCAGCCCCAGCATTTT.

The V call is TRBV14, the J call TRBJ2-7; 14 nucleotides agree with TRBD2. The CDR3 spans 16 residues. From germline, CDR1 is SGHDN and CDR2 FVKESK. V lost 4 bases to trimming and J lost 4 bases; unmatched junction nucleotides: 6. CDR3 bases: TGTGCCAGCAGCCCCGGGACTAGCGGGAGTTGGTACGAGCAGTACTTC. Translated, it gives CASSPGTSGSWYEQYF.

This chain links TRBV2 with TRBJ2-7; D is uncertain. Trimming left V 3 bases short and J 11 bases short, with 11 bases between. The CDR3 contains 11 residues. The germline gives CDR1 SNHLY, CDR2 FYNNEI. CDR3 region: CASSDNVWKYF. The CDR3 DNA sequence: TGTGCCAGCAGTGATAATGTTTGGAAGTACTTC.

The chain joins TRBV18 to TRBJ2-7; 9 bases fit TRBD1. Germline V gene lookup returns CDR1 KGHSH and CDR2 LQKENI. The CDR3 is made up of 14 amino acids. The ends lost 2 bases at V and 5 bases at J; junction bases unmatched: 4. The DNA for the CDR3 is TGTGCCAGCTCACCAGCTACAGGGGGCAACGAGCAGTACTTC. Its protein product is CASSPATGGNEQYF.

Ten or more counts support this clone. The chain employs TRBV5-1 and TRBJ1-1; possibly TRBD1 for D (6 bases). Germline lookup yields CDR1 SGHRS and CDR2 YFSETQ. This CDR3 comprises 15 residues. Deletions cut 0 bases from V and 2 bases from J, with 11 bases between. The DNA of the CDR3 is TGCGCCAGCAGCTTGGAGACAGGAAGAAACACTGAAGCTTTCTTT. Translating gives CASSLETGRNTEAFF.

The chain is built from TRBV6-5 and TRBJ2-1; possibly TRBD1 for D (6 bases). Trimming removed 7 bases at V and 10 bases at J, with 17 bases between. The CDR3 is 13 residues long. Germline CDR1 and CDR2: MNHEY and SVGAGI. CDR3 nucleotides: TGTGCCAGCACTGGGGGCGTCCGGGCCGAGCAGTTCTTC. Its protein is CASTGGVRAEQFF.